These T cell receptor beta chains were read from a single sample in a study of T-cell reconstitution after alpha-beta-depleted transplantation in children. In TCRdb, the PCR reads were re-called with MiXCR into one record per CDR3 protein. The sample has roughly 500,000 distinct CDR3 sequences; around 17% are singletons. This specimen was PBMCs from the stem cell graft donor, taken from the stem cell graft. The receptors here all came from a human donor who donated a stem cell graft to a child with acute lymphoblastic leukemia. CDR3s include the opening cysteine and the closing phenylalanine or tryptophan.

V: TRBV6-1; CDR3: CASSLGQALEKLFF
V: TRBV9; CDR3: CASSVEAESYNEQFF
V: TRBV7-6; CDR3: CASSIKTGFDYGYTF
V: TRBV20-1; CDR3: CSAIGPGGYEQYF
V: TRBV12-3/TRBV12-4; CDR3: CASSLSGEGPQHF
V: TRBV5-1; CDR3: CASSLVRLGLSNTEAFF
V: TRBV6-5; CDR3: CASSYTEMNTEAFF
V: TRBV29-1; CDR3: CSVDSGYYGYTF
V: TRBV19; CDR3: CASSIQGMYYGYTF
V: TRBV4-1; CDR3: CASSQVLAGGTRVEQYF
V: TRBV7-8; CDR3: CASSSLGPSYEQYF
V: TRBV10-3; CDR3: CAISARQNTEAFF
V: TRBV12-3/TRBV12-4; CDR3: CASSRLGSYNEQFF